This TCR beta chain stems from a study of blood T cells in healthy people across ages. Study-wide findings and caveats: Whereas aged donors had fewer naive CD4+ cells, long-lived donors had more of them and higher diversity.

This clonotype was counted a few times. Its antigen is not identified. PCR was performed a second time for about 7 to 11 cycles using a sample-barcoded 5' primer and a J-beta primer mix. The template-switch adaptor was a 5' adaptor with 12 random nucleotides. It tagged each cDNA molecule. TCRdb re-derived calls from the 5' RACE reads in MiXCR, one entry per CDR3 protein. This sample has about 1.4 million distinct CDR3 sequences, with 59% found just once. CDR1 and CDR2 from the germline V gene are SGHTA and FQGNSA. This CDR3 comprises 13 residues. V lost 1 base, J lost 8 bases, and 11 bases lay in between. The donors, aged roughly 6 to 90, were healthy Caucasians from Russia. Isolating PBMCs gave at least 6 million of these cells per sample.

This TCR derives from a man in his late teens or twenties in good health. The rearrangement joins TRBV7-2 to TRBJ1-2, with D unclear. Sequencing was performed on blood. The CDR3 spells CASSLVQVQGYTF. As DNA, the CDR3 is TGTGCCAGCAGCTTAGTGCAGGTTCAGGGCTACACCTTC.